These 17 T cell receptor beta chains share one sample of origin, sequenced in a study of T cell responses to AZD1222 COVID-19 vaccine. The method was immunoSEQ multiplex PCR; TCRdb's version includes in-frame clones alone and lacks a portion of them. The sample has approximately 110,000 clones; around 84% are singletons. The sequencing used peripheral blood, collected on day 0 of AZD1222 vaccination. The receptor set was obtained from an adult in good health.

This chain links TRBV7-9 with TRBJ1-1, with 9 bases identical to TRBD1. CDR3 length: 17 residues. The ends lost 6 bases at V and 4 bases at J; junction bases unmatched: 15. CDR1 and CDR2 from the germline V gene are SEHNR and FQNEAQ (reference sequence). CDR3 DNA: TGTGCCAGCAGATCCGGACAGGGGACCCTCGTGGTCACTGAAGCTTTCTTT. It is translated as CASRSGQGTLVVTEAFF.

The genes are TRBV2 and TRBJ1-1; D possibly corresponds to TRBD1 (6 bases). Germline loops: CDR1 SNHLY, CDR2 FYNNEI. V dropped 6 bases and J dropped 3 bases, with 17 bases sitting between them. This CDR3 contains 15 residues. CDR3 DNA sequence: TGTGCCAGCAGAACCCGCTCGGCAGGGGACACTGAAGCTTTCTTT. Translating gives CASRTRSAGDTEAFF.

The CDR3 is CASSHDRGGNTQYF. The CDR3 DNA reads as TGTGCCAGCAGCCACGACCGAGGGGGGAATACGCAGTATTTT. The rearrangement links TRBV4-2 to TRBJ2-3, with D possibly called TRBD1 or TRBD2 (6 bases each). This CDR3 is 14 amino acids long. Trimming removed 3 bases from V and 7 bases from J, with 14 bases in between. CDR1 LGHNA and CDR2 YNFKEQ come from the germline V gene.

The gene calls are TRBV3-1 (or the pseudogene TRBV3-2) and TRBJ1-3; D call uncertain. Germline CDR1 reads LGHDT; CDR2 reads YNNKEL (reference sequence). The ends were cut back, 0 bases at V and 2 bases at J, with 11 bases in the middle. The CDR3 extends over 16 amino acids. CDR3 coding DNA: TGTGCCAGCAGCCAAGAAAGTGAGGCTCCTGGAAACACCATATATTTT. Amino acid sequence: CASSQESEAPGNTIYF.

This clone was seen just once. This chain links TRBV19 with TRBJ2-3; TRBD2 aligns across 10 bases. V lost 4 bases and J lost 2; bases outside the gene matches: 6. Per the germline V gene, CDR1 is LNHDA and CDR2 is SQIVND (reference sequence). The CDR3 length is 16 residues. The CDR3 reads CASSKPSGGFTDTQYF. CDR3 nucleotides: TGTGCCAGTAGTAAACCTAGCGGGGGATTCACAGATACGCAGTATTTT.

V is TRBV6-1 and J is TRBJ1-6, with a possible D match to TRBD1 (5 bases). This CDR3 is 16 amino acids long. Per the germline V gene, CDR1 is MNHNS and CDR2 is SASEGT. Between the trimmed V and J ends, which lost 4 bases and 0 bases, there was a span of 10 bases. The CDR3 DNA sequence: TGTGCCAGCAGTGGGGGACGCAACTCCTATAATTCACCCCTCCACTTT. The encoded protein is CASSGGRNSYNSPLHF.

The chain is built from TRBV28 and TRBJ2-5; D perhaps matches TRBD2 (6 bases). The CDR3 sequence is 11 residues long. V lost 8 bases and J 5 bases, leaving 9 bases between the germline ends. Germline V gene sequence: CDR1 MDHEN, CDR2 SYDVKM. The CDR3 here is CASADYETQYF. The CDR3 nucleotides are TGTGCCAGCGCGGACTATGAGACCCAGTACTTC.

This clone occurred once. The rearrangement uses TRBV7-8 and TRBJ1-5; possible D gene TRBD1, 5 bases. Deletions cut 1 base from V and 8 bases from J, with 18 bases between. The CDR3 is 16 residues long. CDR1 is SGHVS and CDR2 is FQNEAQ in the germline V gene. The CDR3 bases are TGTGCCAGCAGCTTAGTATGGCCAACCCAACAGGAGCCCCAGCATTTT. This encodes CASSLVWPTQQEPQHF.

This chain links TRBV6-6 with TRBJ2-5, with D unclear. Trimming shortened V by 6 bases and J by 5 bases, and 10 bases separated the two germline ends. CDR1 and CDR2 (germline): MNHNY, SVGAGI (reference sequence). This CDR3 comprises 12 residues. The CDR3 reads CASSLNGETQYF. The CDR3 region has the DNA TGTGCCAGCAGCCTTAACGGGGAGACCCAGTACTTC.

DNA for the CDR3: TGTGCCAGCAGCTATGACGGGACCTACGAGCAGTACTTC. Translating gives CASSYDGTYEQYF. This chain joins TRBV7-2 and TRBJ2-7; D might be TRBD2 (5 bases). The CDR3 is made up of 13 amino acids. From germline, CDR1 is SGHTA and CDR2 FQGNSA. The V end was cut by 4 bases, the J end by 2 bases, with 9 bases between.

The chain recombines TRBV5-1 with TRBJ2-7; no firm D call. Trimming took 0 bases from V and 2 from J, leaving 9 bases between them. Germline CDR1 and CDR2: SGHRS and YFSETQ. The CDR3 contains 14 residues. The CDR3 protein is CASSLAGTAYEQYF. CDR3 in DNA: TGCGCCAGCAGCTTGGCCGGAACAGCCTACGAGCAGTACTTC.

The V gene is TRBV10-3, the J gene TRBJ1-5; D gene ambiguous. There are 12 residues in the CDR3. Trimming removed 9 bases from V and 6 bases from J, with 12 bases in between. Germline V gene sequence: CDR1 ENHRY, CDR2 SYGVKD. CDR3 region: CAIVKSFQPQHF. In DNA form, the CDR3 reads TGTGCCATTGTAAAGTCGTTTCAGCCCCAGCATTTT.

The table lists this clone with a count of one. This chain uses TRBV5-1 with TRBJ2-1, with 9 nucleotides matching TRBD2. The trim removed 5 bases at V and 8 bases at J, leaving 8 bases unmatched. Germline V lookup: CDR1 SGHRS, CDR2 YFSETQ. There are 14 residues in the CDR3. The CDR3 coding sequence is TGCGCCAGCAGGGCCGGACTAGCGAGCCATGAGCAGTTCTTC. Translation gives CASRAGLASHEQFF. Full variable domain (missing parts from reference TRBV5-1 and TRBJ2-1): KAGVTQTPRYLIKTRGQQVTLSCSPISGHRSVSWYQQTPGQGLQFLFEYFSETQRNKGNFPGRFSGRQFSNSRSEMNVSTLELGDSALYLCASRAGLASHEQFFGPGTRLTVL.

The CDR3 loop is CASSDAGTAQETQYF. The CDR3, as DNA: TGCGCCAGCAGCGACGCCGGGACGGCACAAGAGACCCAGTACTTC. The genes are TRBV5-1 and TRBJ2-5; the D gene could be TRBD1 or TRBD2 (5 bases each). CDR1 and CDR2 from the germline V gene are SGHRS and YFSETQ. The CDR3 consists of 15 residues. V lost 4 bases to trimming and J lost 2 bases, with 15 bases between them.

The chain is built from TRBV7-2 and TRBJ2-1; D tentatively fits TRBD1 or TRBD2 (5 bases each). The CDR3 loop spans 16 amino acids. V lost 0 bases to trimming and J lost 4 bases, with 13 bases between them. Germline V gives CDR1 SGHTA, CDR2 FQGNSA. The CDR3 DNA reads TGTGCCAGCAGCTTAGCTCCGGGACCCAAGTACAATGAGCAGTTCTTC. This sequence encodes CASSLAPGPKYNEQFF.

The chain has TRBV6-5 and TRBJ1-2; D is possibly TRBD1 (5 bases). Germline lookup yields CDR1 MNHEY and CDR2 SVGAGI. The CDR3 extends over 13 amino acids. Trimming left V 6 bases short and J 5 bases short, with 13 bases between. The CDR3 sequence is CASSPHRGYGYTF. In DNA, the CDR3 is TGTGCCAGCAGCCCGCACCGGGGGTATGGCTACACCTTC.

In regard to this clone: Its ends do not fully match the called genes, so a read error is possible. The chain is built from TRBV9 and TRBJ2-1; D gene uncertain. Germline V lookup: CDR1 SGDLS, CDR2 YYNGEE. CDR3 length: 14 amino acids. The CDR3 nucleotides read TGTGCCAGCAGCGTAGTTCTCTCCGACAATGAGCAGTTCTTC. Encoded protein: CASSVVLSDNEQFF.